The 4 T cell receptor beta chains below all came from one sample that was sequenced in a study of T cells in narcolepsy. This table comes from immunoSEQ multiplex PCR, and its TCRdb copy is limited to in-frame clones, with some not included. The repertoire holds about 27,000 clones, with approximately 80% as singletons. Sequencing was done on a sample of CD45RA- memory CD4+ T cells from PBMCs. Source of these receptors: a human donor with narcolepsy.

This clone showed up just a few times. This chain connects TRBV7-9 to TRBJ2-5, with D maybe TRBD2 (6 bases). The CDR3 is 15 amino acids. Germline CDR1 is SEHNR and CDR2 is FQNEAQ (reference sequence). Trimming took off 2 bases at V and 1 base at J, with 11 bases between the two ends. CDR3 sequence (DNA): TGTGCCAGCAGCTTACCGGCGGGGCTCCAAGAGACCCAGTACTTC. Amino acid sequence: CASSLPAGLQETQYF.

The chain uses TRBV6-5 and TRBJ2-7, with 9 bases aligning to TRBD1. The ends lost 6 bases at V and 2 bases at J; junction bases unmatched: 5. CDR3 length: 14 residues. CDR1 is MNHEY and CDR2 is SVGAGI in the germline V gene. In DNA, the CDR3 is TGTGCCAGCAGGGGGACAGGGCCTCCCTACGAGCAGTACTTC. Translated, it gives CASRGTGPPYEQYF.

V and J are TRBV19 and TRBJ2-5; 7 nucleotides agree with TRBD1. V trimming: 2 bases; J trimming: 7 bases; junction bases outside the gene matches: 10. CDR1 LNHDA and CDR2 SQIVND come from the germline V gene (reference sequence). CDR3 size: 15 residues. The CDR3 DNA reads as TGTGCCAGTAGTATAACAGGGGTGCTACTGCCGACCCAGTACTTC. It is translated as CASSITGVLLPTQYF.

In its sample, this clone was seen a few times. The gene calls are TRBV10-1 and TRBJ1-4, with a possible D match to TRBD1 (6 bases). With 6 bases removed from V and 5 bases from J, the gap between germline ends came to 19 bases. Germline V gene lookup returns CDR1 WNHNN and CDR2 SYGVQD (reference sequence). The length of the CDR3 is 16 residues. The CDR3 DNA sequence: TGCGCCAGCAGCCGCATGGTCGGACAGATGAATGAAAAACTGTTTTTT. As protein: CASSRMVGQMNEKLFF.